One sample yielded the 27 T cell receptor beta chains listed below, sequenced in a study of shared clonotypes between healthy human individuals. The repertoire was sequenced with immunoSEQ multiplex PCR; TCRdb's copy has only in-frame clones and lacks some. Among 800,000 to 1,200,000 clones, about four fifths were seen once, and the ten largest hold approximately 0.56%. The material sequenced was memory CD4+ T cells from PBMCs. The subset here: CD45RA-negative fraction. Receptor source: a man younger than 30 in good health. Some clones in this sample may be carry-over from other donors' samples.

V gene TRBV7-2 combines with J gene TRBJ1-6, with D maybe TRBD1 (5 bases). V lost 0 bases to trimming and J lost 14 bases, with 14 bases between them. This CDR3 has 14 amino acids. Germline V gene sequence: CDR1 SGHTA, CDR2 FQGNSA. In nucleotides, the CDR3 is TGTGCCAGCAGCTTAGCGTCCGGGGGAGGGGCCCTCCACTTT. Translating gives CASSLASGGGALHF.

V gene TRBV9 combines with J gene TRBJ2-2; a possible D gene is TRBD2 (5 bases). CDR1 and CDR2 from the germline V gene are SGDLS and YYNGEE. The V end lost 7 bases, the J end lost 5 bases, and 15 bases lay between the germline ends. This CDR3 comprises 14 residues. The chain's CDR3 is CASARTRGTGELFF. CDR3 nucleotides: TGTGCCAGCGCTAGAACCCGGGGAACCGGGGAGCTGTTTTTT.

In this sample, this clone turned up many times. The genes are TRBV19 and TRBJ1-4; a possible D gene is TRBD1 (5 bases). Germline-derived CDR1 and CDR2 are LNHDA and SQIVND (reference sequence). V was shortened by 9 bases and J by 8 bases, with 13 bases between the two germline ends. The CDR3 totals 12 residues. The CDR3 region is CASSGRDEKLFF. In DNA form, the CDR3 reads TGTGCCAGCTCGGGACGGGACGAAAAACTGTTTTTT.

This clone was recorded only once. The chain is built from TRBV2 and TRBJ2-5; TRBD1 agrees at 12 bases. The closer fit of TRBJ2-7 to the DNA end suggests the J call may be wrong. From germline, CDR1 is SNHLY and CDR2 FYNNEI. There are 14 residues in the CDR3. The CDR3 loop is CASGDRGRINEQYF. In nucleotides, the CDR3 is TGTGCCAGTGGGGACAGGGGGCGCATTAACGAGCAGTACTTC.

The chain uses TRBV28 and TRBJ1-2; 9 bases fit TRBD1. Per the germline V gene, CDR1 is MDHEN and CDR2 is SYDVKM. The length of the CDR3 is 14 residues. Unmatched junction bases numbered 7, after V lost 4 bases and J lost 7 bases. The DNA for the CDR3 is TGTGCCAGCAGTTCCGGACAGGGGTTGAGTGGCTACACCTTC. Its translation: CASSSGQGLSGYTF.

This clone was picked up one time. The genes are TRBV7-9 and TRBJ1-1; TRBD1 might be the D (5 bases). V lost 1 base to trimming and J lost 2 bases, with 14 bases between them. The CDR3 length is 16 residues. Germline V CDR1 and CDR2: SEHNR, FQNEAQ (reference sequence). The CDR3: CASSLGGNGVNTEAFF. CDR3 bases: TGTGCCAGCAGCTTAGGGGGGAATGGGGTTAACACTGAAGCTTTCTTT.

The V and J genes are TRBV5-5 and TRBJ2-7; D gene unclear. V dropped 4 bases and J dropped 3 bases, with 14 bases sitting between them. Germline-derived CDR1 and CDR2 are SGHKS and YYEKEE (reference sequence). The CDR3 totals 14 residues. The CDR3 loop is CASSAGPANYEQYF. In DNA form, the CDR3 reads TGTGCCAGCAGCGCCGGCCCGGCCAACTACGAGCAGTACTTC.

The J gene is TRBJ2-3, the V gene TRBV2; D not certain. With 6 bases removed from V and 6 bases from J, the gap between germline ends came to 10 bases. Per the germline V gene, CDR1 is SNHLY and CDR2 is FYNNEI. There are 12 residues in the CDR3. The CDR3: CASSVLGDTQYF. CDR3 DNA sequence: TGTGCCAGCAGCGTCCTAGGGGATACGCAGTATTTT.

The J gene is TRBJ1-1, the V gene TRBV18; D is unresolved. With 3 bases removed from V and 0 bases from J, the gap between germline ends came to 8 bases. The CDR3 contains 14 residues. From germline, CDR1 is KGHSH and CDR2 LQKENI. The CDR3 sequence: CASSPSQVNTEAFF. The CDR3 DNA sequence: TGTGCCAGCTCACCGTCACAAGTGAACACTGAAGCTTTCTTT.

The chain couples TRBV4-3 to TRBJ2-7, with 8 bases matching TRBD1. CDR3 size: 14 residues. Per germline, CDR1 LGHNA and CDR2 YSLEER. V lost 4 bases, J lost 6 bases, and 8 bases stayed unmatched. CDR3 nucleotide sequence: TGCGCCAGCAGCCGACAGGGGAATTCTGTCGAGCAGTACTTC. Amino acids: CASSRQGNSVEQYF.

The table lists this clone with many counts. The rearrangement links TRBV28 to TRBJ1-1; TRBD1 might be the D (5 bases). Deletions cut 5 bases from V and 5 bases from J, with 18 bases between. CDR3 size: 15 residues. The germline CDR1 and CDR2 sequences are MDHEN and SYDVKM. CDR3 bases: TGTGCCAGCAGTAATCCGGAACAGGCGCGAACTGAAGCTTTCTTT. It codes for CASSNPEQARTEAFF. Full variable domain (remainder filled in from reference TRBV28 and TRBJ1-1): DVKVTQSSRYLVKRTGEKVFLECVQDMDHENMFWYRQDPGLGLRLIYFSYDVKMKEKGDIPEGYSVSREKKERFSLILESASTNQTSMYLCASSNPEQARTEAFFGQGTRLTVV.

The CDR3 loop is CASSEIDYYNEQFF. DNA of the CDR3: TGTGCCAGCAGCGAAATAGACTACTACAATGAGCAGTTCTTC. The rearrangement joins TRBV2 to TRBJ2-1; D possibly corresponds to TRBD2 (5 bases). Germline CDR1 reads SNHLY; CDR2 reads FYNNEI. This CDR3 comprises 14 residues. Trimming shortened V by 6 bases and J by 3 bases, and 12 bases separated the two germline ends.

Concerning this clone itself: An end of the junction does not agree with germline; a read error may underlie this. This chain joins TRBV7-3 and TRBJ1-1; no clear D gene. The CDR3 has 13 amino acids. Per germline, CDR1 SGHTA and CDR2 FQGTGA. The CDR3 coding sequence is TGTGCCAGCGGCTTTGAGGCCAACACTGAAGCTTTCTTT. The encoded protein is CASGFEANTEAFF.

The chain couples TRBV6-5 to TRBJ1-1; D possibly corresponds to TRBD1 (5 bases). Trimming removed 0 bases from V and 1 base from J, with 12 bases in between. The length of the CDR3 is 16 residues. Germline CDR1 reads MNHEY; CDR2 reads SVGAGI. Here the CDR3 reads CASSYSGPGWNTEAFF. The CDR3 coding sequence is TGTGCCAGCAGTTACTCGGGACCAGGCTGGAACACTGAAGCTTTCTTT.

This CDR3 reads CASSPGRQGAFNQPQHF. Written as DNA, the CDR3 is TGTGCCAGTAGTCCCGGTCGGCAGGGGGCCTTCAATCAGCCCCAGCATTTT. The rearrangement uses TRBV19 and TRBJ1-5; 8 bases are a match to TRBD1. The CDR3 is 17 residues long. The J segment lost 3 bases and the V segment lost 5 bases, leaving 12 bases of the junction unmatched. The germline CDR1 and CDR2 sequences are LNHDA and SQIVND (reference sequence).

This sequence joins TRBV18 and TRBJ2-3, with D maybe TRBD2 (5 bases). This CDR3 is built from 16 residues. In germline, CDR1 is KGHSH, CDR2 LQKENI. V was shortened by 0 bases and J by 1 base, with 11 bases between the two germline ends. CDR3 sequence reads: CASSPPRLSGTDTQYF. CDR3 in DNA: TGTGCCAGCTCACCACCGCGGCTTAGCGGCACAGATACGCAGTATTTT.

The chain combines TRBV19 with TRBJ2-2; 12 nucleotides match TRBD1. With V trimmed by 5 bases and J by 5 bases, 6 bases remained unmatched. The CDR3 contains 16 residues. Germline CDR1 reads LNHDA; CDR2 reads SQIVND (reference sequence). CDR3 residues: CASSSGTGGDTGELFF. In DNA form, the CDR3 reads TGTGCCAGTAGTTCCGGGACAGGGGGCGATACCGGGGAGCTGTTTTTT. Full variable domain (remainder filled in from reference TRBV19 and TRBJ2-2): DGGITQSPKYLFRKEGQNVTLSCEQNLNHDAMYWYRQDPGQGLRLIYYSQIVNDFQKGDIAEGYSVSREKKESFPLTVTSAQKNPTAFYLCASSSGTGGDTGELFFGEGSRLTVL.

The rearrangement joins TRBV5-1 to TRBJ2-7; 12 bases fit TRBD1. The CDR3 has 15 residues. The germline V gene has CDR1 SGHRS and CDR2 YFSETQ. The junction had 7 bases not matched to a gene; V was cut back by 4 bases and J by 5 bases. The CDR3 reads CASSIAGTGGNEQYF. The CDR3 DNA is TGCGCCAGCAGCATAGCCGGGACAGGGGGCAACGAGCAGTACTTC.

The DNA of the CDR3 is TGTGCCAGCAGGCCGGACGGTACAGATACGCAGTATTTT. Translated, it gives CASRPDGTDTQYF. The chain employs TRBV28 and TRBJ2-3; D is undetermined. Germline values: CDR1 MDHEN, CDR2 SYDVKM. Trimming took 6 bases from V and 3 from J, leaving 10 bases between them. The CDR3 runs to 13 residues.

This chain uses TRBV15 with TRBJ2-4, with 7 bases matching TRBD1. Trimming at V came to 5 bases and at J to 4 bases, leaving 5 bases not matched to a gene. The CDR3 covers 14 residues. Per the germline V gene, CDR1 is LNHNV and CDR2 is YYDKDF (reference sequence). The CDR3 spells CATSQGTAKNIQYF. CDR3 sequence (DNA): TGTGCCACCAGCCAGGGGACAGCTAAAAACATTCAGTACTTC. Full variable domain (remainder filled in from reference TRBV15 and TRBJ2-4): DAMVIQNPRYQVTQFGKPVTLSCSQTLNHNVMYWYQQKSSQAPKLLFHYYDKDFNNEADTPDNFQSRRPNTSFCFLDIRSPGLGDTAMYLCATSQGTAKNIQYFGAGTRLSVL.

The J gene is TRBJ2-5, the V gene TRBV5-1; TRBD1 matches at 11 bases. The J call could be wrong; TRBJ2-7 is a better fit for the DNA end. Per the germline V gene, CDR1 is SGHRS and CDR2 is YFSETQ. This CDR3 has 15 amino acids. The CDR3 bases are TGCGCCAGCAAAGCTGGAGGGACAGGGGGCTACGAGCAGTACTTC. The encoded protein is CASKAGGTGGYEQYF.

The J gene is TRBJ2-6, the V gene TRBV6-1, with D possibly TRBD1 on 6 matching bases. Germline-derived CDR1 and CDR2 are MNHNS and SASEGT. Trimming shortened V by 4 bases and J by 4 bases, and 14 bases separated the two germline ends. This CDR3 contains 16 residues. CDR3 bases: TGTGCCAGCAGTGTAGTGGGGGCGACCGGGGCCAACGTCCTGACTTTC. It encodes CASSVVGATGANVLTF.

The chain couples TRBV28 to TRBJ1-5, with TRBD1 identical over 8 bases. The germline CDR1 and CDR2 sequences are MDHEN and SYDVKM. Losses at the gene ends were 1 base for V and 7 bases for J; bases not matched to a gene: 9. The CDR3 has 16 amino acids. CDR3 residues: CASSLFLGQGSQPQHF. The CDR3 DNA sequence: TGTGCCAGCAGTTTATTTCTCGGACAGGGCAGCCAGCCCCAGCATTTT.

This chain connects TRBV6-4 to TRBJ2-6; possibly TRBD1 for D (6 bases). V lost 5 bases and J 0 bases, leaving 11 bases between the germline ends. Germline-derived CDR1 and CDR2 are MRHNA and SNTAGT. CDR3 length equals 16 residues. The chain's CDR3 is CASSPGQSSGANVLTF. CDR3 bases: TGTGCCAGCAGTCCCGGACAGTCCTCTGGGGCCAACGTCCTGACTTTC.

In this sample, this clone turned up a few times. The V call is TRBV6-1, the J call TRBJ1-1; possibly TRBD1 for D (5 bases). The CDR3 totals 11 residues. Germline loops: CDR1 MNHNS, CDR2 SASEGT. The germline V and J ends were trimmed by 10 bases and 3 bases, with 9 bases remaining between them. The CDR3 region has the DNA TGTGCCACCCTCAGGGACACTGAAGCTTTCTTT. This sequence encodes CATLRDTEAFF.

The chain uses TRBV9 and TRBJ2-5, with 7 bases lining up with TRBD2. The germline gives CDR1 SGDLS, CDR2 YYNGEE. V dropped 3 bases and J dropped 4; count of bases not matched to a gene: 15. This CDR3 is built from 17 residues. CDR3 protein: CASSEGLAGVVGETQYF. The CDR3 DNA follows: TGTGCCAGCAGCGAAGGACTGGCGGGAGTCGTGGGAGAGACCCAGTACTTC.

J is TRBJ2-2 and V is TRBV25-1, with D perhaps TRBD1 (6 bases). The germline V gene has CDR1 MGHDK and CDR2 SYGVNS. The V gene lost 0 bases and the J gene lost 3 bases, with 11 bases spanning the gap. The CDR3 loop spans 16 amino acids. The DNA for the CDR3 is TGTGCCAGCAGTGAATATTTTGGACAGCACACCGGGGAGCTGTTTTTT. It encodes CASSEYFGQHTGELFF.